Shown below are 8 T cell receptor beta chains from a single sample sequenced in a study of shared clonotypes between healthy human individuals. Measured with immunoSEQ multiplex PCR; TCRdb has only the in-frame clones, and not every one. The data contain over a million clones, around 97% of them singletons. Source material: naive CD4+ T cells sorted from blood. The subset here: CD45RA+ positively selected. These receptors were obtained from a man aged 25-45 years in good health.

With respect to this clone: This specimen includes other DNA sequences encoding the same CDR3. V and J are TRBV5-1 and TRBJ1-1; maybe TRBD1 (5 bases). Germline CDR1 and CDR2: SGHRS and YFSETQ. Trimming took off 0 bases at V and 4 bases at J, with 10 bases between the two ends. This CDR3 is 14 amino acids long. CDR3 DNA: TGCGCCAGCAGCTTGGGACAGCTATTCACTGAAGCTTTCTTT. Translation: CASSLGQLFTEAFF.

The chain employs TRBV2 and TRBJ2-1; no definite D call. Per the germline V gene, CDR1 is SNHLY and CDR2 is FYNNEI. V lost 2 bases and J 2 bases, leaving 16 bases between the germline ends. The CDR3 consists of 17 residues. The CDR3 spells CASSEILLEDPYNEQFF. The CDR3 region has the DNA TGTGCCAGCAGTGAAATCCTTCTAGAGGACCCCTACAATGAGCAGTTCTTC.

The rearrangement links TRBV6-1 to TRBJ2-3; D is unclear. There are 16 residues in the CDR3. The germline V and J ends were trimmed by 2 bases and 1 base, with 13 bases remaining between them. Germline CDR1 is MNHNS and CDR2 is SASEGT. The CDR3 protein is CASSETANRGTDTQYF. The CDR3 coding sequence is TGTGCCAGCAGTGAAACGGCGAATCGGGGCACAGATACGCAGTATTTT.

This chain uses TRBV5-4 with TRBJ2-1; 15 bases agree with TRBD2. With V trimmed by 3 bases and J by 10 bases, 5 bases remained unmatched. The CDR3 has 15 residues. Germline assignment: CDR1 SGHNT and CDR2 YYREEE (reference sequence). CDR3 loop: CASSSGLAGGEEQFF. The CDR3 coding sequence is TGTGCCAGCAGCTCGGGACTAGCGGGAGGAGAGGAGCAGTTCTTC.

V and J are TRBV9 and TRBJ2-6, with D possibly matching TRBD2 (6 bases). The CDR3 is made up of 17 amino acids. Germline lookup yields CDR1 SGDLS and CDR2 YYNGEE. Trimming took off 3 bases at V and 0 bases at J, with 13 bases between the two ends. In DNA, the CDR3 is TGTGCCAGCAGCGGGGGGACTGGCGTCTCTGGGGCCAACGTCCTGACTTTC. Protein: CASSGGTGVSGANVLTF. Supplemented by reference TRBV9 and TRBJ2-6, the full variable domain reads DSGVTQTPKHLITATGQRVTLRCSPRSGDLSVYWYQQSLDQGLQFLIQYYNGEERAKGNILERFSAQQFPDLHSELNLSSLELGDSALYFCASSGGTGVSGANVLTFGAGSRLTVL.

This chain joins TRBV6-6 and TRBJ1-1; 8 positions match TRBD1. Germline CDR1 reads MNHNY; CDR2 reads SVGAGI (reference sequence). This CDR3 is built from 14 residues. J gave up 5 bases and V 6 bases, and 8 bases lay outside the gene matches. CDR3 coding DNA: TGTGCCAGCAGCCAGACAGGGGAAGGGACTGAAGCTTTCTTT. Its protein is CASSQTGEGTEAFF.

V is TRBV6-5 and J is TRBJ2-1; TRBD2 aligns across 10 bases. The CDR3 covers 16 residues. The ends lost 0 bases at V and 7 bases at J; junction bases unmatched: 6. In germline, CDR1 is MNHEY, CDR2 SVGAGI. CDR3 sequence (DNA): TGTGCCAGCAGTTACTCGGGACTAGCGCCACGGAATGAGCAGTTCTTC. The encoded protein is CASSYSGLAPRNEQFF.

V usage is TRBV7-9 and J usage is TRBJ1-2; D is perhaps TRBD1 (5 bases). V was pared by 7 bases and J by 3 bases, with 21 bases between. CDR3 size: 16 residues. CDR1 is SEHNR and CDR2 is FQNEAQ in the germline V gene (reference sequence). The CDR3 region is CASIDPPGSLHYGYTF. The CDR3 DNA is TGTGCCAGCATCGATCCCCCAGGGAGCCTGCACTATGGCTACACCTTC. Full variable domain (rest looked up from reference TRBV7-9 and TRBJ1-2): DTGVSQNPRHKITKRGQNVTFRCDPISEHNRLYWYRQTLGQGPEFLTYFQNEAQLEKSRLLSDRFSAERPKGSFSTLEIQRTEQGDSAMYLCASIDPPGSLHYGYTFGSGTRLTVV.